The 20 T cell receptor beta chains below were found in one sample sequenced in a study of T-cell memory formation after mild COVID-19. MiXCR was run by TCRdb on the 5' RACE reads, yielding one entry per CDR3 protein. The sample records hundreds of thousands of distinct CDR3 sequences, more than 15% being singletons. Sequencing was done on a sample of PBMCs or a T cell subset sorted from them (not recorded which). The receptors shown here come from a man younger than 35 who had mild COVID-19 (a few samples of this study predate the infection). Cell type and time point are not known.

The CDR3 sequence: CASSQAPPGNGNIQYF. As DNA, the CDR3 is TGTGCCAGCAGCCAAGCCCCTCCGGGGAACGGAAACATTCAGTACTTC. V usage is TRBV14 and J usage is TRBJ2-4; D may be TRBD2 (5 bases). CDR3 length: 16 residues. V was cut by 1 base and J by 6 bases, with 16 bases left in between. Germline lookup yields CDR1 SGHDN and CDR2 FVKESK.

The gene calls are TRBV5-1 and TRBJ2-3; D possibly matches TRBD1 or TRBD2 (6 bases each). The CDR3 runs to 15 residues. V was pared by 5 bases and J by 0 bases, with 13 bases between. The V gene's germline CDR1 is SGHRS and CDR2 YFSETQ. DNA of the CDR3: TGCGCCAGCAGGAAGGAGGGGGTTAGCACAGATACGCAGTATTTT. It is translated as CASRKEGVSTDTQYF.

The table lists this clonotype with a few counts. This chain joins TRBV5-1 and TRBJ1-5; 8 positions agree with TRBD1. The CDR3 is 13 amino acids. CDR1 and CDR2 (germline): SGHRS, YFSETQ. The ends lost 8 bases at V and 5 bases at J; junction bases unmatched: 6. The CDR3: CASGQGPDQPQHF. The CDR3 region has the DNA TGCGCCAGTGGACAGGGTCCAGATCAGCCCCAGCATTTT.

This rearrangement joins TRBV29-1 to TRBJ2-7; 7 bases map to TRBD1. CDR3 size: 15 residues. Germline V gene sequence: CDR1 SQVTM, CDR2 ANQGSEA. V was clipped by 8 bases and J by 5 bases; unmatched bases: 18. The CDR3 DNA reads TGCAGCCCCAACCATCCTGGCAGGGGGTCTAACGAGCAGTACGTC. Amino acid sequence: CSPNHPGRGSNEQYV.

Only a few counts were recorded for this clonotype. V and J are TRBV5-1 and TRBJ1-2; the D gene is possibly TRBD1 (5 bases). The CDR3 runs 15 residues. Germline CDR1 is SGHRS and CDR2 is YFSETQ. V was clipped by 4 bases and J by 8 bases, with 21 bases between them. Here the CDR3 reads CASSTRGPPCRGYTF. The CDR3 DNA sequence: TGCGCCAGCAGCACCCGGGGACCTCCGTGCCGGGGCTACACCTTC.

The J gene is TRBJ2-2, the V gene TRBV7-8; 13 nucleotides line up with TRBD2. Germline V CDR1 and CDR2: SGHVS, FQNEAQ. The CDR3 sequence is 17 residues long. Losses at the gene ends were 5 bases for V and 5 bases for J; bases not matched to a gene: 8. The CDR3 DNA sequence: TGTGCCAGCAGCCAAGGGGGGACTAGCGGGGTAACCGGGGAGCTGTTTTTT. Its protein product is CASSQGGTSGVTGELFF.

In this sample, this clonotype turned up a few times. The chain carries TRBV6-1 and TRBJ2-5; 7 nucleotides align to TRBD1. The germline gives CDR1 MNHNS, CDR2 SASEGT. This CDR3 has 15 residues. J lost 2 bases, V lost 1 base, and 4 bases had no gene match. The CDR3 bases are TGTGCCAGCAGTGAAGGTGGACAGGCACAAGAGACCCAGTACTTC. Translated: CASSEGGQAQETQYF.

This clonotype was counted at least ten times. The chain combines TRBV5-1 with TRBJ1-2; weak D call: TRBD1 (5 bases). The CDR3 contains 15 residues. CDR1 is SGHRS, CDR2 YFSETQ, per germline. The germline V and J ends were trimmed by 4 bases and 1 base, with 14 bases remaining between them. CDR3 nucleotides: TGCGCCAGCAGCCCGGGGGGAAGCCTTAACTATGGCTACACCTTC. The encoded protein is CASSPGGSLNYGYTF.

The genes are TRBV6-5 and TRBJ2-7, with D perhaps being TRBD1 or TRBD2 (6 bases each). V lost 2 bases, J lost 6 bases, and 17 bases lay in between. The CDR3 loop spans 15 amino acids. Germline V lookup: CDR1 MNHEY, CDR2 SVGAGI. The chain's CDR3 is CASSYKGTPGGEQYF. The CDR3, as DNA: TGTGCCAGCAGTTACAAAGGGACACCCGGGGGCGAGCAGTACTTC.

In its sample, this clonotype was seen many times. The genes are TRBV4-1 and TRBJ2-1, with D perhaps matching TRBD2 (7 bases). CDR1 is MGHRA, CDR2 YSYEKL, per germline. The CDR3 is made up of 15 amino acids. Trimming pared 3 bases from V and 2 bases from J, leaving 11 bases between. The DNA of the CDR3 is TGCGCCAGCAGCCAGAGGGGGGGGACCTACAATGAGCAGTTCTTC. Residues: CASSQRGGTYNEQFF.

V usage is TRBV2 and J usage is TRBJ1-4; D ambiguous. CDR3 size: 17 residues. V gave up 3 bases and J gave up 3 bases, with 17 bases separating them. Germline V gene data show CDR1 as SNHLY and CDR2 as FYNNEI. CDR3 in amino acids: CASSDVAVFGANEKLFF. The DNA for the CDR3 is TGTGCCAGCAGTGATGTGGCAGTTTTTGGAGCTAATGAAAAACTGTTTTTT.

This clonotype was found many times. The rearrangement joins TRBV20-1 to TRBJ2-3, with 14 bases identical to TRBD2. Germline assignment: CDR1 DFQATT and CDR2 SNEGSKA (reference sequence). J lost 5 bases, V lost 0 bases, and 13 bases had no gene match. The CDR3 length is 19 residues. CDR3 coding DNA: TGCAGTGCTAGAGAGCCCCAAGGCGGGACTAGCGGGGGTAGAGATACGCAGTATTTT. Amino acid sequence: CSAREPQGGTSGGRDTQYF.

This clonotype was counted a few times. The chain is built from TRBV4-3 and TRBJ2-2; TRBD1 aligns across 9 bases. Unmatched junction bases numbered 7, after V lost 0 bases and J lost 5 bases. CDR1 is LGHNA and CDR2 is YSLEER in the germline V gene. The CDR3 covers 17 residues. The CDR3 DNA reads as TGCGCCAGCAGCCAAGATTCGGGGACAGGGAAAACCGGGGAGCTGTTTTTT. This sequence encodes CASSQDSGTGKTGELFF.

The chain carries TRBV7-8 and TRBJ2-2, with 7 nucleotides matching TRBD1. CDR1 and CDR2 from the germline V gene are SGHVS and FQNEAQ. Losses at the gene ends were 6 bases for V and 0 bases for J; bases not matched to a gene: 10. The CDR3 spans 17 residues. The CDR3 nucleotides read TGTGCCAGCAGTTATCCAAGGGACAGACCGAACACCGGGGAGCTGTTTTTT. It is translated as CASSYPRDRPNTGELFF.

CDR3 coding DNA: TGCGCCAGCAGCCAAGATCGTTCCGAGTTATACTATGGCTACACCTTC. It encodes CASSQDRSELYYGYTF. The rearrangement links TRBV4-3 to TRBJ1-2; D call uncertain. The V end was cut by 0 bases, the J end by 3 bases, with 14 bases between. This CDR3 region has 16 residues. Germline-derived CDR1 and CDR2 are LGHNA and YSLEER.

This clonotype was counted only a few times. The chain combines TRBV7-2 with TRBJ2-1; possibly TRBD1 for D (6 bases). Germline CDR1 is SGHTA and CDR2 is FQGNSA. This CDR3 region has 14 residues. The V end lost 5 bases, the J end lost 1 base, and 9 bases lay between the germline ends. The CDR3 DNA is TGTGCCAGCAGCCCACAGGGTTCCTACAATGAGCAGTTCTTC. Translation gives CASSPQGSYNEQFF.

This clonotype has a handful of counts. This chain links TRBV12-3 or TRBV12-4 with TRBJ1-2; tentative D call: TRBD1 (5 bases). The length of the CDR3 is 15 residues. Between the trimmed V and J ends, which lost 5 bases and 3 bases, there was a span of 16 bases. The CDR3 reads CASSQLQGFHYGYTF. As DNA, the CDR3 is TGTGCCAGCAGTCAGCTCCAGGGTTTTCACTATGGCTACACCTTC.

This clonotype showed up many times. The CDR3 region is CASSLGLGNTGELFF. For the CDR3, the DNA is TGTGCCAGCAGTTTAGGTTTGGGGAACACCGGGGAGCTGTTTTTT. The chain carries TRBV28 and TRBJ2-2; no clear D. The CDR3 length is 15 residues. Trimming removed 2 bases at V and 1 base at J, with 8 bases between. From germline, CDR1 is MDHEN and CDR2 SYDVKM.

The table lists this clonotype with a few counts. CDR3: CASSPLPGVETQYF. The CDR3 region has the DNA TGTGCCAGCTCCCCTCTCCCGGGGGTAGAGACCCAGTACTTC. This rearrangement joins TRBV18 to TRBJ2-5; D may be TRBD2 (6 bases). The CDR3 sequence is 14 residues long. Per the germline V gene, CDR1 is KGHSH and CDR2 is LQKENI. The germline V and J ends were trimmed by 6 bases and 4 bases, with 15 bases remaining between them.

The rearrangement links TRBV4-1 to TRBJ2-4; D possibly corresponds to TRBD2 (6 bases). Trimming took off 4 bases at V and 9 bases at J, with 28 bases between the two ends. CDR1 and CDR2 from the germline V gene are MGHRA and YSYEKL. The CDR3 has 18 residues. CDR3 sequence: CASSPGSPHGRIGSIQYF. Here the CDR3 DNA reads TGCGCCAGCAGCCCCGGGAGCCCCCACGGGCGGATTGGGAGCATTCAGTACTTC.